This T cell receptor (beta chain) emerged from a study of cytomegalovirus exposure and HLA in healthy donors (dated by TCRdb to about 2017). Study-level background: According to an earlier analysis of 450 to 650 of the donors, some 170 million T cells yielded 120 million or so unique TCR beta sequences and approximately 280 Gb of sequence data. Both class I and class II loci were covered by HLA typing, at four-digit resolution. The aim of the study was to test whether cataloging public T cell receptors could identify signatures of past pathogen exposure. Roughly 300 gigabases of sequencing data and 75 million to 85 million unique TCR sequences made up an early release that covered fewer than 650 HLA-typed donors. Besides the first cohort of 550 to 750 subjects, a separate validation cohort made up of 120 or so different subjects was used. The number of donors typed differed by locus, with roughly 620-630 for A, B, C, DRB1 and DQB1, around 560 for DQA1, 600 to 610 for DPA1, and 450 to 480 for DPB1. Roughly 5 DR-DQ haplotypes were handled as single units for association and clustering because linkage in the cohort was strong. In the later analysis, no new phenotypic data were used to find candidate immune exposures; instead, reliance was placed on TCR beta sequences and their occurrence across donors. Of the 350 to 450 genotyped donors, approximately 80% were placed in the genetic ancestry cluster associated with self-reported Caucasian donors. To decide whether each TCR beta V gene segment behaved as functional or pseudogenic, an earlier analysis of some 570 of the donors relied on high-throughput TCR beta sequencing. Every repertoire in the discovery cohort had been generated on one and the same sequencing platform. A later analysis re-examined previously published TCR beta repertoires from around 670 donors and added high-resolution HLA genotyping to investigate patterns of TCR occurrence. The T cell repertoires of roughly 660 subjects were profiled by immunosequencing and related to cytomegalovirus serostatus. Donor age, sex, ethnicity and CMV serostatus were collected together with the repertoire data. A later genetic analysis used genome-wide SNP genotypes for about 55% of the 666 donors, treating that subset as a discovery cohort. High-throughput TCR immunosequencing, statistical association of individual TCRs with disease status, and machine learning were combined to predict cytomegalovirus infection status. Among under 450 genotyped donors of the cohort, an average of around 240,000 unique TCR beta nucleotide sequences were sequenced per donor, roughly 20% of them non-productive. Results and caveats for the whole study, not just this receptor: An association between a missense DCLRE1C variant and V-gene and J-gene trimming of TCR beta chains was found in a later genetic analysis and replicated in an independent cohort. Correlated functional status among segregating V segments might be attributable to linkage disequilibrium, but an unknown experimental factor could not be ruled out. Over 15 rarely observed V segments, including chromosome 9 orphons, were excluded from the earlier analysis of a few hundred of the donors because counts were too low. A total of around 150 TCR beta chains were listed by the study as associated with cytomegalovirus. According to a later analysis, parvovirus B19, influenza, CMV and Epstein-Barr virus appeared linked to several top co-occurrence clusters. A later analysis associated 15,000 to 20,000 TCR beta sequences with specific HLA alleles at a false discovery rate of 0.05. Broadly in line with IMGT annotations, most TCR beta V segments showed up in productive rearrangements about 87% or about 30% of the time in an earlier analysis of 450 to 750 of the donors. A further reported finding was that TCR beta sequences accurately predicted the HLA-A and HLA-B alleles for most subjects in the first cohort. Some IMGT-functional V segments, including TRBV6-2 and TRBV6-3, could not be told apart with the 87-base-pair reads, so those segments were excluded. Compared with equally common non-associated chains, HLA-associated TCR beta chains in a later analysis were more clonally expanded and had lower generation probabilities. Compared with the approximately 700-donor mean, donors in an Asian-associated ancestry cluster had fewer N-insertions in productive TCRs, according to a later genetic analysis. The cohort was sequenced for TCR beta chains only, and without alpha or paired-chain data the features that could be detected were limited. Most TCR sequences were seen in very few donors, while some public TCRs were found in many individuals. Because HLA typing was unavailable for some donors at each locus, only the typed subset was used in association tests. A few of the identified cytomegalovirus-associated TCR beta chains were confirmed in vitro to be specific for cytomegalovirus antigens. Assigning TCR associations to individual alleles was difficult when HLA alleles, especially DR and DQ, strongly co-occurred. The classifier was reported to diagnose cytomegalovirus status with high specificity and sensitivity in both the original cohort and the validation cohort. The authors suggested that the approach could potentially be extended to other disease states and immunological phenotypes. The only immune exposure information available for the cohort was CMV serostatus. A later analysis found that TCR association rates varied across HLA loci, with DRB1 alleles showing the most associated TCRs and HLA-C alleles the fewest. Sequencing depth was assumed to be roughly uniform across donors in the presence/absence analyses, though that assumption may not hold. A later analysis found that most CMV-associated TCR beta chains appeared HLA-restricted, with HLA associations seemingly driven largely by CMV exposure. A group of highly shared sequence variants was considered likely to be a technical artifact of the sequencing pipeline.

As for this clone: It has no known antigen specificity. No base quality information exists; no much larger clone differs at one position.

Trimming removed 7 bases from V and 6 bases from J; the gene matches leave 9 bases unexplained. The CDR3 numbers 14 residues from cysteine through phenylalanine. Just the 42-base CDR3 DNA is kept, in frame starting at base 1. The germline V gene sets CDR1 to MDHEN and CDR2 to SYDVKM. Libraries came from the immunoSEQ multiplex PCR assay. For the multiplex PCR, a mixture combining 60 forward primers for TCR Vbeta segments and 13 reverse primers for TCR Jbeta segments was used. The CDR3 region of rearranged TCR beta genes was amplified from genomic DNA with a multiplex PCR assay. The amplified TCR beta libraries were sequenced on the Illumina HiSeq System as 87-base-pair reads. The authors' pipeline ran thus. A later analysis tallied around 87 million unique TCR beta chains across the 550 to 850 repertoires, and about 10 million of those chains were shared by two or more donors. A nearest-neighbor algorithm error-corrected the raw reads and collapsed the reads into unique sequences, merging closely related sequences to remove PCR and sequencing errors. CDR3 sequences were aligned to IMGT reference sequences to assign V, D and J gene segments. Each retained sequence needed at least a six-nucleotide match to both a V gene segment and a J gene segment. A rearrangement counted as productive if the CDR3 had no stop codons and remained in frame with V and J, and every other rearrangement counted as non-productive. CDR3 was defined according to IMGT convention as the region running from the second conserved V-encoded cysteine to the conserved J-encoded phenylalanine. The earlier analysis of about 570 of the donors excluded any sequence lacking an unambiguous match to a single V gene segment. An earlier analysis of a few hundred of the donors classified V segments as functional when productive rearrangements were above 56.7% and as segregating when the standard deviation between donors was above 5%. A statistical classification framework was built for diagnosing cytomegalovirus status from the catalog of TCR beta chain sequences. A later analysis assigned V and J genes by comparing TCR nucleotide sequences with IMGT/GENE-DB human TR gene sequences. Using the TCRdist pipeline, a later analysis assigned CDR3 sequences along with most-parsimonious VDJ recombination scenarios. In a later analysis, each TCR beta chain was defined by its CDR3 amino acid sequence together with its V-gene family, and reads lacking a unique V-gene family were excluded. In a later analysis, around 650 highly shared, low-generation-probability nucleotide sequences were removed to address suspected cross-contamination and a sequencing artifact. For each public chain, a later analysis derived a clonal expansion index from normalized ranks of inferred template counts within each repertoire. In a later analysis, generation probabilities were computed with a VDJ recombination model fitted to out-of-frame rearrangements, and the resulting probabilities were checked against IGoR. In a later analysis, hypergeometric tests were used to score TCR-TCR, TCR-HLA and TCR-CMV co-occurrence, with a repertoire-size bias correction applied to TCR pairs. A later analysis estimated false discovery rates by permuting HLA or CMV assignments 20 times. In a later analysis, co-occurring TCRs were grouped using DBSCAN, and TCRdist sequence similarity was added for clustering within HLA-allele-positive subsets. For co-occurrence clustering, repertoires with fewer than 30,000 or more than 120,000 public chains were excluded, along with five repertoires with anomalous nucleotide sharing. Held by TCRdb, this immuneACCESS table contains in-frame sequences only and omits some clones. Under half of the omission traces to an unresolved V gene where checked; the cause of the rest is unknown. From that table come the V and J calls and clone size; the DNA was used to work out D and trimming. The sample table shows about 150,000 clones, and roughly 80% are seen once. Of the sample, about 1.8% is held by the ten largest clones.

The cohort was made up of hundreds of healthy bone marrow donors. At the time of sampling, all cohort members were nominally healthy, though unrecorded immune exposures were likely present. The donor tested CMV seronegative and was one of the 352 seronegative cohort members. A peripheral blood sample was provided by each donor, and peripheral blood mononuclear cells were used for TCR beta sequencing. Genomic DNA extraction from the blood cell samples was performed with the Qiagen DNeasy Blood Extraction Kit. The rearranged chain carries TRBV28 and TRBJ1-2, with 9 bases matching TRBD1. The origin of this receptor is a woman aged 40-49 years in good health and CMV-seronegative. The sample comprised PBMCs. The base sequence is TGTGCCAGCACGTCGGGACAGGGCCTTCATGGCTACACCTTC. Translated, this is CASTSGQGLHGYTF.